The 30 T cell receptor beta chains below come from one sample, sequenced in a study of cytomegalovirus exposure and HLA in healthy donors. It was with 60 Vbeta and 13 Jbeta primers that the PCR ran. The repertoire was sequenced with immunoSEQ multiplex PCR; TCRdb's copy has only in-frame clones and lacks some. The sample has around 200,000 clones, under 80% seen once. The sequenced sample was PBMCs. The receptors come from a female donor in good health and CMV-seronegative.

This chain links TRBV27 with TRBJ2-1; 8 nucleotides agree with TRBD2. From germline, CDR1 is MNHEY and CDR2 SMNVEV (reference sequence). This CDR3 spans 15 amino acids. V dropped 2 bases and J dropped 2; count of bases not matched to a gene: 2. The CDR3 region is CASSLGSGTYNEQFF. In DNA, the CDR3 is TGTGCCAGCAGTTTAGGTAGCGGGACCTACAATGAGCAGTTCTTC.

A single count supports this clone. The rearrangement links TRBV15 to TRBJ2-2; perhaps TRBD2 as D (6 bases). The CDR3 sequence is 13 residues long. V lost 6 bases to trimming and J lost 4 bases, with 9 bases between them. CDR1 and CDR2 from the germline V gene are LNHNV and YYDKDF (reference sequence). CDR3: CATSETSTGELFF. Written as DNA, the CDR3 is TGTGCCACCAGTGAGACTAGCACCGGGGAGCTGTTTTTT.

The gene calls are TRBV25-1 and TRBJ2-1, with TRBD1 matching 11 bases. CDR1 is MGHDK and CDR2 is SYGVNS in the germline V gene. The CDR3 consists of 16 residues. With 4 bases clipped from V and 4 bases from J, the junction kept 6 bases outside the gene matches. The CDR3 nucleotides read TGTGCCAGCAGTGGAGGGACAGGGGGGAAATACAATGAGCAGTTCTTC. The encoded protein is CASSGGTGGKYNEQFF.

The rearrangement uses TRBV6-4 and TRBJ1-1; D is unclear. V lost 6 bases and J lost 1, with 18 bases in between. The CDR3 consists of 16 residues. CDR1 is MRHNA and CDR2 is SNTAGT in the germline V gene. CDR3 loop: CASSKGPRGQNTEAFF. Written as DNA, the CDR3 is TGTGCCAGCAGCAAAGGACCCCGAGGGCAGAACACTGAAGCTTTCTTT.

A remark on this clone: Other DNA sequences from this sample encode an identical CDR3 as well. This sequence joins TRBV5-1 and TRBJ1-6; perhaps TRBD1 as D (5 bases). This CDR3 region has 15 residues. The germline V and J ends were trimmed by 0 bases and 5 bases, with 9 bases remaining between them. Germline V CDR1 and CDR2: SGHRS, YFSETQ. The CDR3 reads CASSLVAGNNSPLHF. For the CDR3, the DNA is TGCGCCAGCAGCTTGGTGGCAGGGAATAATTCACCCCTCCACTTT.

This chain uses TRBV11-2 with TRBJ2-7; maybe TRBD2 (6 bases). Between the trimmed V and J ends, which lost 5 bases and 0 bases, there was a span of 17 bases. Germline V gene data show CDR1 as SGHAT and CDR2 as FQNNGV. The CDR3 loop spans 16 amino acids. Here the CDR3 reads CASSPRLAFDSYEQYF. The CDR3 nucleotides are TGTGCCAGCAGCCCGCGGCTAGCGTTCGACTCCTACGAGCAGTACTTC.

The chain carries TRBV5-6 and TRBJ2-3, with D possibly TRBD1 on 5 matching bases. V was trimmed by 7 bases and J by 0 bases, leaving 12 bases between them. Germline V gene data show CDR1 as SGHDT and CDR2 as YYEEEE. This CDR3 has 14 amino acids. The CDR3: CASQQEPSTDTQYF. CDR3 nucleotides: TGTGCCAGCCAACAGGAGCCGAGCACAGATACGCAGTATTTT.

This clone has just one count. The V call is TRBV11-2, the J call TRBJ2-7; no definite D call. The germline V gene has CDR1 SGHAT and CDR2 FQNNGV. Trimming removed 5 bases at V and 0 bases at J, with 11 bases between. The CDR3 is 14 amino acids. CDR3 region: CASSRGDSSYEQYF. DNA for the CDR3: TGTGCCAGCAGCCGCGGCGACTCCTCCTACGAGCAGTACTTC.

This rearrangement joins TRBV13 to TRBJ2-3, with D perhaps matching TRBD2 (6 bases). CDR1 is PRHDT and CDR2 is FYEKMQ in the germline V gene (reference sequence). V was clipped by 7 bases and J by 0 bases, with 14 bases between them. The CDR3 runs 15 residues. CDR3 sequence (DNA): TGTGCCAGCACTGGTTCGGGACTTAGCACAGATACGCAGTATTTT. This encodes CASTGSGLSTDTQYF.

The CDR3 coding sequence is TGTGCCAGCAGGCCCGGGACAGGGGTGAACGAGCAGTACTTC. It encodes CASRPGTGVNEQYF. The chain has TRBV6-1 and TRBJ2-7; 10 positions match TRBD1. With V trimmed by 6 bases and J by 5 bases, 7 bases remained unmatched. CDR3 length: 14 residues. Per the germline V gene, CDR1 is MNHNS and CDR2 is SASEGT.

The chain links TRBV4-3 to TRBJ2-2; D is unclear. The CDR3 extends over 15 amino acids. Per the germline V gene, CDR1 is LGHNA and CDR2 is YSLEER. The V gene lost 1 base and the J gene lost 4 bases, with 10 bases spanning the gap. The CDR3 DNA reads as TGCGCCAGCAGCCAAGTTCACTACCCCACCGGGGAGCTGTTTTTT. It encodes CASSQVHYPTGELFF.

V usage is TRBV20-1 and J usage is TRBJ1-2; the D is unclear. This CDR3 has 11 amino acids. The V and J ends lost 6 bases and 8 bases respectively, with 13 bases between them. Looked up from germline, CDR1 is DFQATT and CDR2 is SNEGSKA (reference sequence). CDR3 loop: CSASEGKGYTF. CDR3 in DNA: TGCAGTGCGAGCGAGGGCAAGGGCTACACCTTC.

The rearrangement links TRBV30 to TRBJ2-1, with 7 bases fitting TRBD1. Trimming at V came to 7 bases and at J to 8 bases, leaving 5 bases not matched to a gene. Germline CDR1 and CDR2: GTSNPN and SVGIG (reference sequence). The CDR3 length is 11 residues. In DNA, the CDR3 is TGTGCCTTTGACAGGGCGGATGAGCAGTTCTTC. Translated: CAFDRADEQFF.

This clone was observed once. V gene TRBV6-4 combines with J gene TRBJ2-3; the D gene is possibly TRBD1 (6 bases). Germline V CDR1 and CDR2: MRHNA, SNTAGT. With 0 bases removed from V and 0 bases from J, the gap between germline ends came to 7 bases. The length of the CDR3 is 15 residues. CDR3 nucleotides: TGTGCCAGCAGTGACTCGACAGGTAGCACAGATACGCAGTATTTT. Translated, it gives CASSDSTGSTDTQYF.

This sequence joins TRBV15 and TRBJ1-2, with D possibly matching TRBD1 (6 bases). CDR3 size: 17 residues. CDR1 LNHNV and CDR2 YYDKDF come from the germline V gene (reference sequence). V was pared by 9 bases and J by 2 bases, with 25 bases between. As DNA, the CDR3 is TGTGCCACTCTCCAATCAATATACAGGGACCTGAACTATGGCTACACCTTC. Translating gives CATLQSIYRDLNYGYTF.

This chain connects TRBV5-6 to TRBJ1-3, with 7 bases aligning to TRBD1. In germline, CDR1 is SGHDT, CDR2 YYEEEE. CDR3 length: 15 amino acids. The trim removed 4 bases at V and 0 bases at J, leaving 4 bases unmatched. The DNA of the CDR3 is TGTGCCAGCAGCGAAGACAGGGCCTCTGGAAACACCATATATTTT. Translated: CASSEDRASGNTIYF.

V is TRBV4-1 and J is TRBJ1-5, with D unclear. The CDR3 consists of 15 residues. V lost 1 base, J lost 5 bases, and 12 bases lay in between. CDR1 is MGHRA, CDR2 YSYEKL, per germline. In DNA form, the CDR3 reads TGCGCCAGCAGCCAAGTTCTCGTAGTGGATCAGCCCCAGCATTTT. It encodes CASSQVLVVDQPQHF.

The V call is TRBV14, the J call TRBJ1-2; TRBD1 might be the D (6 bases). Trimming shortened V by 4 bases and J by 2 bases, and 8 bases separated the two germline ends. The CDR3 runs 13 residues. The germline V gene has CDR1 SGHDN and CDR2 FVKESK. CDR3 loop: CASSLDRNYGYTF. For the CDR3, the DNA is TGTGCCAGCAGCCTCGACAGGAACTATGGCTACACCTTC.

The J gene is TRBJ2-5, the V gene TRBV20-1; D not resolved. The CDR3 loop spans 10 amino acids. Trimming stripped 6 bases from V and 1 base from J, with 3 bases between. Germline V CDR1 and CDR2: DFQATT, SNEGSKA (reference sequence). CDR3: CSAIQETQYF. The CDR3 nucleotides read TGCAGTGCCATCCAAGAGACCCAGTACTTC.

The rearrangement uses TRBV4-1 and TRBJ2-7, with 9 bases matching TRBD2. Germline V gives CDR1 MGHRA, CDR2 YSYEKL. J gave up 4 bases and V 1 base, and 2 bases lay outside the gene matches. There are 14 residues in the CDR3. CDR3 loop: CASSQGLAGYEQYF. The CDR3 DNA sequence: TGCGCCAGCAGCCAAGGGCTAGCGGGGTACGAGCAGTACTTC.

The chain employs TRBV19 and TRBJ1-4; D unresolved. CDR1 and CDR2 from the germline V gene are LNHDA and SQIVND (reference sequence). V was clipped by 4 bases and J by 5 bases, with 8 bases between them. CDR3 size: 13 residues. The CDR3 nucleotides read TGTGCCAGTAGTAGAAGCAGGAATGAAAAACTGTTTTTT. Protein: CASSRSRNEKLFF.

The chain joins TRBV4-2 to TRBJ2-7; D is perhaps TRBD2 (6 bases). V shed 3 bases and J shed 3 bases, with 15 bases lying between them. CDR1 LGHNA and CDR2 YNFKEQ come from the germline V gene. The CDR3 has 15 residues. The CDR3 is CASSQLGDFLYEQYF. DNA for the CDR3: TGTGCCAGCAGCCAGTTAGGGGACTTTCTCTACGAGCAGTACTTC.

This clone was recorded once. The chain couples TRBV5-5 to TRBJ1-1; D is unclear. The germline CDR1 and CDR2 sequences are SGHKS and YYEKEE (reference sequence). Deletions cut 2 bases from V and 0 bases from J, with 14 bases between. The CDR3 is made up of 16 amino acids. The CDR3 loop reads CASSFKLERVNTEAFF. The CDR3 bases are TGTGCCAGCAGCTTTAAACTCGAGCGGGTGAACACTGAAGCTTTCTTT.

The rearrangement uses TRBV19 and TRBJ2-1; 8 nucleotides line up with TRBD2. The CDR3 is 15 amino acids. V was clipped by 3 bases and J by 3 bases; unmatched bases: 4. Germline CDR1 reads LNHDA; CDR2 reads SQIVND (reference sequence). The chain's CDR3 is CASSIGAGGYNEQFF. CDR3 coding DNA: TGTGCCAGTAGTATCGGGGCGGGGGGCTACAATGAGCAGTTCTTC.

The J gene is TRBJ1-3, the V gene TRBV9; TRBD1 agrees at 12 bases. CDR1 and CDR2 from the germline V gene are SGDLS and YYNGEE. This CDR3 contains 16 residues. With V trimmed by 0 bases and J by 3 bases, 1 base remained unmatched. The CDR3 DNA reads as TGTGCCAGCAGCGTAGGGGACAGGGGGCTTGGAAACACCATATATTTT. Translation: CASSVGDRGLGNTIYF. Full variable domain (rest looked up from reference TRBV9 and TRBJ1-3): DSGVTQTPKHLITATGQRVTLRCSPRSGDLSVYWYQQSLDQGLQFLIQYYNGEERAKGNILERFSAQQFPDLHSELNLSSLELGDSALYFCASSVGDRGLGNTIYFGEGSWLTVV.

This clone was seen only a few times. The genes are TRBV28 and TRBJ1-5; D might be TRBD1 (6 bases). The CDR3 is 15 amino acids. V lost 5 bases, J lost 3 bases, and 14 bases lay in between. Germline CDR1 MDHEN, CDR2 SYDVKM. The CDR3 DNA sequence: TGTGCCAGCAGTACGACAGACAGGCCCAATCAGCCCCAGCATTTT. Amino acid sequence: CASSTTDRPNQPQHF.

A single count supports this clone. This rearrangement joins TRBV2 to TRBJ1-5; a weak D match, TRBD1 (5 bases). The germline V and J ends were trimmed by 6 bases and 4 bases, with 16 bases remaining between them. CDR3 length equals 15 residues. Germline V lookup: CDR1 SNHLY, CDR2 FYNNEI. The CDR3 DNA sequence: TGTGCCAGCAGCCCAGAGGCAGGGTTAAATCAGCCCCAGCATTTT. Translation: CASSPEAGLNQPQHF.

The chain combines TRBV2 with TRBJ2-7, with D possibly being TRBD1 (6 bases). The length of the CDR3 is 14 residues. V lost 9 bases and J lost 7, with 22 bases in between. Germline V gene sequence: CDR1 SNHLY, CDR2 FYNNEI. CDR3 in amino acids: CARSWPGQLKEQYF. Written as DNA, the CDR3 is TGTGCCAGATCTTGGCCCGGACAGCTTAAGGAGCAGTACTTC. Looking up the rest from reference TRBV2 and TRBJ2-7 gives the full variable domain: EPEVTQTPSHQVTQMGQEVILRCVPISNHLYFYWYRQILGQKVEFLVSFYNNEISEKSEIFDDQFSVERPDGSNFTLKIRSTKLEDSAMYFCARSWPGQLKEQYFGPGTRLTVT.

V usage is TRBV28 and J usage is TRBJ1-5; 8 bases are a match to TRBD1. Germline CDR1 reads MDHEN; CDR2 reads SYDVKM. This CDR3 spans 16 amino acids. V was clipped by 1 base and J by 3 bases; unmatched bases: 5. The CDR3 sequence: CASSLYGRGHNQPQHF. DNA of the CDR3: TGTGCCAGCAGTTTATACGGCAGGGGGCACAATCAGCCCCAGCATTTT.

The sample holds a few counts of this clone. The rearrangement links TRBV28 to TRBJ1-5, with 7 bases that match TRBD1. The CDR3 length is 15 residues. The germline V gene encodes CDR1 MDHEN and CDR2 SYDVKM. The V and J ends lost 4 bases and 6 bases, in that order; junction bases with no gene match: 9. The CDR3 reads CASSSQGIGSQPQHF. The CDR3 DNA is TGTGCCAGCAGTTCACAGGGGATTGGGAGTCAGCCCCAGCATTTT.